This is a list of T cell receptor beta chains from one sample in a study of blood T cell repertoires in COVID-19. Sequencing was performed with immunoSEQ multiplex PCR; in TCRdb, only in-frame clones are kept and a portion is missing. The sample lists 130,000 to 150,000 clones; approximately 85% were seen once. The sequenced sample was peripheral blood. The receptors were gathered from a human donor with acute or convalescent COVID-19. The donor label of this sample is uncertain. The CDR3 runs from the conserved cysteine through the conserved F or W. The D gene is left open where the match is weak. Not every row has a clone size; where given, it reads once, few, many or a size class.

v_gene,d_gene,j_gene,len,abundance,CDR3aa,CDR3nt
TRBV2,TRBD2,TRBJ2-1,16,-,CASSVASGGLYNEQFF,TGTGCCAGCAGTGTGGCTAGCGGGGGGCTCTACAATGAGCAGTTCTTC
TRBV28,-,TRBJ1-6,14,-,CASTAQKDNSPLHF,TGTGCCAGCACAGCGCAAAAAGATAATTCACCCCTCCACTTT
TRBV15,-,TRBJ1-6,15,-,CATSRVSFGGSPLHF,TGTGCCACCAGCAGAGTCTCTTTCGGTGGTTCACCCCTCCACTTT
TRBV9,-,TRBJ1-3,16,-,CASSISGQFSGNTIYF,TGTGCCAGCAGCATTTCCGGACAGTTCTCTGGAAACACCATATATTTT
TRBV29-1,-,TRBJ1-1,13,-,CSVGRGLNTEAFF,TGCAGCGTTGGCCGAGGCTTGAACACTGAAGCTTTCTTT
TRBV4-2,TRBD1,TRBJ1-5,13,-,CASSGQGNQPQHF,TGTGCCAGCAGCGGACAGGGTAATCAGCCCCAGCATTTT
TRBV4-3,-,TRBJ1-6,16,-,CASSQEPSSYNSPLHF,TGCGCCAGCAGCCAAGAACCGAGCTCCTATAATTCACCCCTCCACTTT
TRBV7-8,-,TRBJ2-5,14,once,CASSLEQFQETQYF,TGTGCCAGCAGCTTAGAACAGTTCCAAGAGACCCAGTACTTC
TRBV4-1,TRBD2,TRBJ2-7,15,-,CASSLLAGGSYEQYF,TGCGCCAGCAGCCTACTAGCGGGGGGAAGTTACGAGCAGTACTTC
TRBV3-1/TRBV3-2,-,TRBJ1-6,12,-,CASSQWGVPLHF,TGTGCCAGCAGCCAATGGGGGGTGCCCCTCCACTTT
TRBV18,-,TRBJ1-2,13,few,CASSRGGSDGYTF,TGTGCCAGCTCACGGGGGGGTTCCGATGGCTACACCTTC
TRBV2,-,TRBJ2-5,13,-,CASLGEIGETQYF,TGTGCCAGCCTCGGGGAGATTGGGGAGACCCAGTACTTC
TRBV5-4,TRBD1,TRBJ1-2,14,-,CASSSGRGQYGYTF,TGTGCCAGCAGCTCGGGCAGGGGGCAATATGGCTACACCTTC
TRBV18,TRBD1,TRBJ1-5,15,-,CASSPGQGSNQPQHF,TGTGCCAGCTCACCCGGACAGGGGAGCAATCAGCCCCAGCATTTT
TRBV10-3,-,TRBJ1-1,12,-,CAIRGQNTEAFF,TGTGCCATCAGGGGACAGAACACTGAAGCTTTCTTT
TRBV30,-,TRBJ2-7,12,-,CAWSTDSYEQYF,TGTGCCTGGAGCACGGACAGTTACGAGCAGTACTTC
TRBV15,TRBD1,TRBJ2-7,15,-,CATSSQTGGQYEQYF,TGTGCCACCAGCAGCCAGACAGGGGGCCAGTACGAGCAGTACTTC
TRBV9,TRBD1,TRBJ1-5,13,-,CASRTGSHQPQHF,TGTGCCAGCAGGACAGGGTCACATCAGCCCCAGCATTTT
TRBV5-4,TRBD2,TRBJ2-5,16,-,CASSSPLAGTEETQYF,TGTGCCAGCAGCAGCCCACTAGCGGGGACAGAAGAGACCCAGTACTTC
TRBV11-2,-,TRBJ1-2,13,-,CASSLWGDYGYTF,TGTGCCAGCAGCTTGTGGGGGGACTATGGCTACACCTTC
TRBV3-1/TRBV3-2,TRBD2,TRBJ2-7,14,-,CASSLAGGTYEQYF,TGTGCCAGCAGCCTAGCGGGGGGGACCTACGAGCAGTACTTC
TRBV3-1/TRBV3-2,-,TRBJ2-5,14,-,CASSQDGGGETQYF,TGTGCCAGCAGCCAAGACGGGGGAGGCGAGACCCAGTACTTC
TRBV29-1,TRBD1,TRBJ1-5,12,-,CSASEGAQPQHF,TGCAGCGCATCAGAGGGGGCTCAGCCCCAGCATTTT
TRBV11-2,TRBD2,TRBJ2-5,16,-,CASSPGLAVFQETQYF,TGTGCCAGCAGCCCGGGACTAGCGGTTTTCCAAGAGACCCAGTACTTC
TRBV6-5,-,TRBJ1-2,11,-,CASWHIYGYTF,TGTGCCAGCTGGCATATTTATGGCTACACCTTC
TRBV3-1/TRBV3-2,TRBD2,TRBJ2-1,18,-,CASSQDYASGRSYNEQFF,TGTGCCAGCAGCCAAGATTATGCTAGCGGGAGATCATACAATGAGCAGTTCTTC
TRBV10-3,-,TRBJ1-5,16,-,CAISESTVIAQQPQHF,TGTGCCATCAGTGAGTCGACAGTTATTGCCCAACAGCCCCAGCATTTT
TRBV19,-,TRBJ1-4,16,-,CASRGTALLTNEKLFF,TGTGCCAGTAGAGGAACAGCCCTATTAACTAATGAAAAACTGTTTTTT
TRBV27,TRBD2,TRBJ2-1,16,-,CASSISSGTVYNEQFF,TGTGCCAGCAGTATCTCTAGCGGGACTGTGTACAATGAGCAGTTCTTC
TRBV5-1,-,TRBJ1-1,13,once,CASTPDGGAAAFF,TGCGCCAGCACCCCCGATGGGGGGGCCGCAGCTTTCTTT
TRBV20-1,-,TRBJ2-5,12,-,CSASAREETQYF,TGCAGTGCTAGTGCCCGGGAGGAGACCCAGTACTTC
TRBV7-2,-,TRBJ2-2,14,once,CASSPRRGTGELFF,TGTGCCAGCAGCCCGAGGAGGGGCACCGGGGAGCTGTTTTTT
TRBV29-1,TRBD1,TRBJ2-7,15,once,CSVRLGQGVLNEQYF,TGCAGCGTCCGCCTGGGGCAGGGGGTTCTGAACGAGCAGTACTTC
TRBV19,TRBD1,TRBJ1-5,17,-,CASSERTGIGSNQPQHF,TGTGCCAGTAGTGAACGGACAGGGATCGGAAGCAATCAGCCCCAGCATTTT
TRBV5-8,-,TRBJ1-1,13,-,CASSSRWGPEAFF,TGTGCCAGCAGCTCCCGGTGGGGCCCTGAAGCTTTCTTT
TRBV25-1,TRBD1,TRBJ1-6,15,-,CASSPPSQGGSALHF,TGTGCCAGCAGTCCCCCGTCACAGGGGGGTTCGGCCCTCCACTTT
TRBV7-2,TRBD1,TRBJ2-5,15,-,CASSLRQGGQETQYF,TGTGCCAGCAGCTTAAGACAGGGCGGCCAAGAGACCCAGTACTTC
TRBV19,-,TRBJ2-6,17,-,CASSIGTGFTGANVLTF,TGTGCCAGTAGTATAGGTACAGGGTTTACTGGGGCCAACGTCCTGACTTTC
TRBV10-3,-,TRBJ1-2,11,-,CAISDSGGYTF,TGTGCCATCAGTGACAGCGGTGGCTACACCTTC
TRBV5-3,-,TRBJ2-7,13,-,CARSLFYRYEQYF,TGTGCCAGAAGCTTGTTCTACAGGTACGAGCAGTACTTC
TRBV30,TRBD1,TRBJ2-2,15,-,CAWTKQGTFTGELFF,TGTGCCTGGACAAAACAGGGGACGTTCACCGGGGAGCTGTTTTTT
TRBV20-1,-,TRBJ1-1,11,-,CRRGAGTEAFF,TGCAGGCGGGGGGCAGGAACTGAAGCTTTCTTT
TRBV29-1,-,TRBJ2-7,11,-,CSVDSGYEQYF,TGCAGCGTTGATTCCGGCTACGAGCAGTACTTC
TRBV6-5,-,TRBJ2-2,15,few,CASRLMGAGTGELFF,TGTGCCAGCAGACTCATGGGGGCGGGCACCGGGGAGCTGTTTTTT
TRBV7-9,-,TRBJ2-3,17,-,CASSPPPSGASTDTQYF,TGTGCCAGCAGCCCCCCTCCCAGCGGAGCTAGCACAGATACGCAGTATTTT
TRBV20-1,-,TRBJ1-1,11,-,CSARGSTEAFF,TGCAGTGCTAGGGGGAGCACTGAAGCTTTCTTT
TRBV2,-,TRBJ1-1,13,-,CASNRQMNTEAFF,TGTGCCAGCAATAGACAAATGAACACTGAAGCTTTCTTT
TRBV7-8,TRBD1,TRBJ1-5,14,-,CASSPRRGHQPQHF,TGTGCCAGCAGCCCCCGCAGGGGGCATCAGCCCCAGCATTTT